These 25 T cell receptor beta chains came from one sample sequenced in a study of cytomegalovirus exposure and HLA in healthy donors. The method was immunoSEQ multiplex PCR; TCRdb's version includes in-frame clones alone and lacks a portion of them. The data hold hundreds of thousands of clones, with roughly 90% observed a single time. Sequencing was done on a sample of PBMCs. The source of these receptors is a woman younger than 30 in good health and CMV-seronegative.

J is TRBJ2-1 and V is TRBV13, with D possibly matching TRBD2 (6 bases). The V end was cut by 3 bases, the J end by 2 bases, with 11 bases between. CDR3 size: 15 residues. Germline-derived CDR1 and CDR2 are PRHDT and FYEKMQ (reference sequence). Here the CDR3 DNA reads TGTGCCAGCAGCTTGGGAGCGGGCACCTACAATGAGCAGTTCTTC. It specifies CASSLGAGTYNEQFF. Together with reference TRBV13 and TRBJ2-1, the CDR3 gives the full variable domain: AAGVIQSPRHLIKEKRETATLKCYPIPRHDTVYWYQQGPGQDPQFLISFYEKMQSDKGSIPDRFSAQQFSDYHSELNMSSLELGDSALYFCASSLGAGTYNEQFFGPGTRLTVL.

The rearrangement joins TRBV7-9 to TRBJ2-7, with TRBD2 matching over 9 bases. Germline CDR1 SEHNR, CDR2 FQNEAQ (reference sequence). The trim removed 3 bases at V and 2 bases at J, leaving 5 bases unmatched. The CDR3 loop spans 15 amino acids. The CDR3 DNA follows: TGTGCCAGCAGCTTCAGCGGGAGGAAGGCCTACGAGCAGTACTTC. Its translation is CASSFSGRKAYEQYF.

The chain is built from TRBV13 and TRBJ1-1, with TRBD1 as a possible D gene (6 bases). The CDR3 has 15 residues. V lost 0 bases, J lost 2 bases, and 10 bases lay in between. In germline, CDR1 is PRHDT, CDR2 FYEKMQ (reference sequence). CDR3 sequence (DNA): TGTGCCAGCAGCTTAGGGACGGGACACAACACTGAAGCTTTCTTT. It yields the protein CASSLGTGHNTEAFF.

V gene TRBV11-2 combines with J gene TRBJ2-7; D is perhaps TRBD2 (5 bases). CDR1 is SGHAT and CDR2 is FQNNGV in the germline V gene. V lost 5 bases to trimming and J lost 3 bases, with 17 bases between them. The CDR3 runs 15 residues. The CDR3 here is CASSPRGRSLYEQYF. CDR3 DNA: TGTGCCAGCAGCCCCCGGGGTAGGTCCCTCTACGAGCAGTACTTC.

The chain is built from TRBV19 and TRBJ2-1, with 11 positions matching TRBD2. After removal of 6 bases from V and 5 bases from J, the junction contained 21 bases not matched to a gene. From germline, CDR1 is LNHDA and CDR2 SQIVND (reference sequence). This CDR3 region has 20 residues. The CDR3 loop is CASSPYSPGSSGGLNNEQFF. The CDR3 DNA is TGTGCCAGTAGCCCTTACTCCCCGGGGTCTAGCGGGGGGCTCAACAATGAGCAGTTCTTC.

The V gene is TRBV7-8, the J gene TRBJ2-1, with D uncertain. Germline V gene data show CDR1 as SGHVS and CDR2 as FQNEAQ. This CDR3 has 14 amino acids. V was pared by 8 bases and J by 2 bases, with 13 bases between. The CDR3, as DNA: TGTGCCAGCCGCCAGTCTGAGGCCTACAATGAGCAGTTCTTC. Translation gives CASRQSEAYNEQFF. Variable domain in full (rest from reference TRBV7-8 and TRBJ2-1): GAGVSQSPRYKVAKRGQDVALRCDPISGHVSLFWYQQALGQGPEFLTYFQNEAQLDKSGLPSDRFFAERPEGSVSTLKIQRTQQEDSAVYLCASRQSEAYNEQFFGPGTRLTVL.

This sequence joins TRBV5-1 and TRBJ2-3, with TRBD2 matching 12 bases. The trim removed 0 bases at V and 2 bases at J, leaving 7 bases unmatched. The CDR3 totals 18 residues. CDR1 is SGHRS and CDR2 is YFSETQ in the germline V gene. The CDR3 coding sequence is TGCGCCAGCAGCTTGGTTGCTAGCGGGGGGGCTTACACAGATACGCAGTATTTT. Encoded protein: CASSLVASGGAYTDTQYF.

This clone occurred a few times. The chain employs TRBV18 and TRBJ2-7; TRBD2 matches at 8 bases. V lost 1 base, J lost 6 bases, and 17 bases stayed unmatched. Germline CDR1 KGHSH, CDR2 LQKENI. This CDR3 has 18 amino acids. CDR3 in DNA: TGTGCCAGCTCACCACGAACCGGGGGGGCCAAAAGATGGGGCGAGCAGTACTTC. Amino acids: CASSPRTGGAKRWGEQYF.

The chain employs TRBV15 and TRBJ2-3; D is unresolved. The CDR3 has 14 amino acids. CDR1 is LNHNV and CDR2 is YYDKDF in the germline V gene (reference sequence). V was shortened by 5 bases and J by 4 bases, with 13 bases between the two germline ends. The CDR3 nucleotides are TGTGCCACCAGCTGGAGTTTAGCCCCAGATACGCAGTATTTT. This codes for CATSWSLAPDTQYF. The full variable domain, completed using reference TRBV15 and TRBJ2-3, is DAMVIQNPRYQVTQFGKPVTLSCSQTLNHNVMYWYQQKSSQAPKLLFHYYDKDFNNEADTPDNFQSRRPNTSFCFLDIRSPGLGDTAMYLCATSWSLAPDTQYFGPGTRLTVL.

The rearrangement links TRBV4-1 to TRBJ1-2; 10 bases align to TRBD1. V shed 6 bases and J 5 bases; nucleotides not matched to a gene: 9. The germline CDR1 and CDR2 sequences are MGHRA and YSYEKL. The CDR3 has 15 amino acids. The CDR3 DNA follows: TGCGCCAGCAGATTAGCCGGGACAGGGGTTTATGGCTACACCTTC. As protein: CASRLAGTGVYGYTF.

This rearrangement joins TRBV27 to TRBJ1-4; no firm D call. Germline lookup yields CDR1 MNHEY and CDR2 SMNVEV (reference sequence). The CDR3 totals 15 residues. Trimming shortened V by 5 bases and J by 0 bases, and 10 bases separated the two germline ends. The CDR3 protein is CASSHTFSTNEKLFF. For the CDR3, the DNA is TGTGCCAGCAGTCACACCTTTTCAACTAATGAAAAACTGTTTTTT. Full variable domain (missing parts from reference TRBV27 and TRBJ1-4): EAQVTQNPRYLITVTGKKLTVTCSQNMNHEYMSWYRQDPGLGLRQIYYSMNVEVTDKGDVPEGYKVSRKEKRNFPLILESPSPNQTSLYFCASSHTFSTNEKLFFGSGTQLSVL.

This rearrangement joins TRBV27 to TRBJ1-6; unclear D gene. CDR1 and CDR2 from the germline V gene are MNHEY and SMNVEV (reference sequence). The CDR3 sequence is 17 residues long. Deletions cut 2 bases from V and 5 bases from J, with 16 bases between. The CDR3 sequence: CASSLGPRPPNNSPLHF. In DNA form, the CDR3 reads TGTGCCAGCAGTTTAGGGCCGCGTCCCCCAAATAATTCACCCCTCCACTTT.

This sequence joins TRBV9 and TRBJ2-2; D remains unclear. Germline CDR1 reads SGDLS; CDR2 reads YYNGEE. CDR3 size: 13 residues. Trimming stripped 4 bases from V and 4 bases from J, with 8 bases between. The chain's CDR3 is CASSPSFTGELFF. In nucleotides, the CDR3 is TGTGCCAGCAGCCCTTCTTTCACCGGGGAGCTGTTTTTT. Looking up the rest from reference TRBV9 and TRBJ2-2 gives the full variable domain: DSGVTQTPKHLITATGQRVTLRCSPRSGDLSVYWYQQSLDQGLQFLIQYYNGEERAKGNILERFSAQQFPDLHSELNLSSLELGDSALYFCASSPSFTGELFFGEGSRLTVL.

The chain joins TRBV14 to TRBJ2-7, with 9 bases fitting TRBD2. There are 19 residues in the CDR3. The germline CDR1 and CDR2 sequences are SGHDN and FVKESK. Trimming at V came to 0 bases and at J to 2 bases, leaving 14 bases not matched to a gene. CDR3 DNA: TGTGCCAGCAGCCAAGATCTTAAGCGGGGGGCGGACCGTCCCTACGAGCAGTACTTC. This gives the protein CASSQDLKRGADRPYEQYF.

This chain connects TRBV28 to TRBJ1-3, with no clear D. V was clipped by 6 bases and J by 6 bases, with 12 bases between them. The CDR3 covers 13 residues. From germline, CDR1 is MDHEN and CDR2 SYDVKM. The DNA of the CDR3 is TGTGCCAGCAGCTTCACGGGTGAAAACACCATATATTTT. This encodes CASSFTGENTIYF.

V gene TRBV5-1 combines with J gene TRBJ1-6; D is uncertain. Germline CDR1 SGHRS, CDR2 YFSETQ. The CDR3 covers 14 residues. Trimming removed 5 bases from V and 0 bases from J, with 6 bases in between. Here the CDR3 reads CASSRSSYNSPLHF. The CDR3 bases are TGCGCCAGCAGTCGGAGCTCCTATAATTCACCCCTCCACTTT. The full variable domain, in which reference TRBV5-1 and TRBJ1-6 provide the parts outside the CDR3, is KAGVTQTPRYLIKTRGQQVTLSCSPISGHRSVSWYQQTPGQGLQFLFEYFSETQRNKGNFPGRFSGRQFSNSRSEMNVSTLELGDSALYLCASSRSSYNSPLHFGNGTRLTVT.

V is TRBV30 and J is TRBJ1-2, with a tentative D call TRBD1 (6 bases). CDR1 is GTSNPN and CDR2 is SVGIG in the germline V gene (reference sequence). Trimming took 0 bases from V and 4 from J, leaving 15 bases between them. The CDR3 runs to 15 residues. As DNA, the CDR3 is TGTGCCTGGAGTGTACAGGCAGGGGAAATCTATGGCTACACCTTC. Translation: CAWSVQAGEIYGYTF.

In this sample, this clone turned up once. J is TRBJ2-3 and V is TRBV6-5; no clear D. This CDR3 spans 15 amino acids. Germline V lookup: CDR1 MNHEY, CDR2 SVGAGI. V gave up 0 bases and J gave up 2 bases, with 9 bases separating them. The CDR3 nucleotides read TGTGCCAGCAGTTACTCGCCAGGTTACACAGATACGCAGTATTTT. Amino acid sequence: CASSYSPGYTDTQYF.

The chain is built from TRBV5-1 and TRBJ2-1, with TRBD1 matching 8 bases. The CDR3 spans 16 residues. With 4 bases clipped from V and 0 bases from J, the junction kept 6 bases outside the gene matches. Germline V lookup: CDR1 SGHRS, CDR2 YFSETQ. The CDR3 protein is CASSRRGTGSYNEQFF. CDR3 DNA: TGCGCCAGCAGCCGAAGAGGGACAGGCTCCTACAATGAGCAGTTCTTC. Variable domain in full (rest from reference TRBV5-1 and TRBJ2-1): KAGVTQTPRYLIKTRGQQVTLSCSPISGHRSVSWYQQTPGQGLQFLFEYFSETQRNKGNFPGRFSGRQFSNSRSEMNVSTLELGDSALYLCASSRRGTGSYNEQFFGPGTRLTVL.

A few counts support this clone. The chain has TRBV19 and TRBJ1-5; TRBD1 agrees at 9 bases. The CDR3 extends over 16 amino acids. Germline V CDR1 and CDR2: LNHDA, SQIVND (reference sequence). The V gene end was trimmed by 5 bases and the J gene end by 1 base; junction bases not matched to a gene: 6. DNA for the CDR3: TGTGCCAGTAGTGGACAGGGGTTCGCCAGCAATCAGCCCCAGCATTTT. Amino acids: CASSGQGFASNQPQHF.

The rearrangement joins TRBV5-1 to TRBJ2-1, with 8 bases identical to TRBD1. Germline CDR1 SGHRS, CDR2 YFSETQ. CDR3 length: 15 amino acids. After removal of 3 bases from V and 6 bases from J, the junction contained 8 bases not matched to a gene. CDR3 amino acids: CASSSGQGGTNEQFF. The CDR3 bases are TGCGCCAGCAGCTCAGGACAGGGAGGTACCAATGAGCAGTTCTTC.

The chain carries TRBV5-1 and TRBJ2-7, with TRBD2 identical over 15 bases. The CDR3 is 16 amino acids. The germline V gene has CDR1 SGHRS and CDR2 YFSETQ. The V and J ends lost 4 bases and 2 bases, in that order; junction bases with no gene match: 4. CDR3 DNA sequence: TGCGCCAGCAGCACCGGGACTAGCGGGGGGACCTACGAGCAGTACTTC. As protein: CASSTGTSGGTYEQYF.

The V gene is TRBV2, the J gene TRBJ2-1; a weak D match, TRBD2 (7 bases). Looked up from germline, CDR1 is SNHLY and CDR2 is FYNNEI. Trimming cost V 10 bases and J 7 bases, with 17 bases left between them. The CDR3 loop spans 13 amino acids. CDR3 sequence: CAIPRGGVNEQFF. CDR3 in DNA: TGTGCCATCCCGAGGGGGGGTGTAAATGAGCAGTTCTTC.

This clone has a single count. The chain recombines TRBV5-6 with TRBJ2-7; D call uncertain. The CDR3 extends over 12 amino acids. CDR1 is SGHDT, CDR2 YYEEEE, per germline. Trimming cost V 0 bases and J 7 bases, with 8 bases left between them. The CDR3 DNA sequence: TGTGCCAGCAGCTTGGTTACCAGGGAGCAGTACTTC. This encodes CASSLVTREQYF.

The chain couples TRBV28 to TRBJ2-7, with 7 bases fitting TRBD1. Unmatched junction bases numbered 6, after V lost 7 bases and J lost 0 bases. Per the germline V gene, CDR1 is MDHEN and CDR2 is SYDVKM. The CDR3 totals 14 residues. The CDR3 sequence is CASKQGTASYEQYF. As DNA, the CDR3 is TGTGCCAGCAAGCAGGGGACAGCCTCCTACGAGCAGTACTTC.